Given below is one T cell receptor (beta chain) in context. The data derive from a study of control samples from healthy donors and cancer patients. Sequencing used immunoSEQ multiplex PCR; TCRdb keeps in-frame clones, though not all of them. The sample has about 150,000 clones, roughly 92% seen once; the top ten hold around 1.3%. Per the germline V gene, CDR1 is MNHEY and CDR2 is SMNVEV (reference sequence). The CDR3 length is 14 residues. After removal of 6 bases from V and 0 bases from J, the junction contained 4 bases not matched to a gene. Input material: blood. This TCR was sampled from a woman aged 18-30 years in good health. J is TRBJ1-1 and V is TRBV27, with TRBD1 identical over 7 bases. The CDR3 sequence is CASSPDRVNTEAFF. The CDR3 bases are TGTGCCAGCAGCCCCGACAGGGTGAACACTGAAGCTTTCTTT.